The clone carrying this T cell receptor (beta chain) was seen a handful of times. What it binds is unknown. Per sample, a minimum of 6.5 million PBMCs were isolated. This specimen comes from a study of blood T cells in healthy people across ages. Then a second PCR, running about 6 to 12 cycles, was carried out with a sample-barcoded 5' primer and a J-beta primer mix. TCRdb re-called the 5' RACE reads through MiXCR, storing one row per CDR3 protein. The data contain some 880,000 distinct CDR3 sequences, approximately 35% of them singletons. The CDR3 spans 15 residues. V shed 5 bases and J 2 bases; nucleotides not matched to a gene: 6. The germline gives CDR1 MNHEY, CDR2 SVGAGI. Whole-study findings and limits: Changes in expanded clonotypes were possibly confounded, as the CMV status of donors was unknown. As naive T cell percentage varied, TCR beta diversity correlated strongly with it.

This TCR was sampled from a man in his late teens or twenties in good health. The V gene is TRBV6-5, the J gene TRBJ2-5, with 9 bases aligning to TRBD1. The specimen sequenced was blood. The CDR3 spells CASSLDRGRQETQYF. DNA for the CDR3: TGTGCCAGCAGTCTGGACAGGGGAAGACAAGAGACCCAGTACTTC.